Presented here are 23 T cell receptor beta chains from one specimen sequenced in a study of Tregs in tolerant kidney transplant recipients. Sequenced by immunoSEQ multiplex PCR; TCRdb stores in-frame clones only, minus some. The top ten hold 9.5% to 12% of the sample, which has some 66,000 clones, more than 90% seen once. Sequenced here: CD8+ T cells from blood, sampled before the transplant. These receptors were obtained from a human donor who received a combined kidney and bone marrow transplant.

The V call is TRBV27, the J call TRBJ2-3; 8 positions agree with TRBD2. Germline CDR1 MNHEY, CDR2 SMNVEV (reference sequence). This CDR3 region has 16 residues. Trimming took 0 bases from V and 0 from J; bases not matched to a gene: 2. In DNA form, the CDR3 reads TGTGCCAGCAGTTTATCACTAGCGGCTAGCACAGATACGCAGTATTTT. Its protein product is CASSLSLAASTDTQYF.

The rearrangement joins TRBV27 to TRBJ2-1, with TRBD1 matching 7 bases. The junction had 2 bases not matched to a gene; V was cut back by 2 bases and J by 4 bases. CDR1 and CDR2 (germline): MNHEY, SMNVEV (reference sequence). The CDR3 is made up of 14 amino acids. CDR3 loop: CASSLRGPYNEQFF. The CDR3 coding sequence is TGTGCCAGCAGTTTAAGGGGGCCTTACAATGAGCAGTTCTTC.

The gene calls are TRBV5-8 and TRBJ1-1; no firm D call. CDR1 is SGHTS, CDR2 YDEGEE, per germline. V dropped 3 bases and J dropped 0 bases, with 15 bases sitting between them. This CDR3 is built from 16 residues. The CDR3: CASSWGVPGMNTEAFF. CDR3 in DNA: TGTGCCAGCAGCTGGGGTGTGCCGGGGATGAACACTGAAGCTTTCTTT.

Here the CDR3 reads CASSEDGTGYFGTANEKLFF. CDR3 DNA sequence: TGTGCCAGCAGTGAAGACGGAACAGGGTATTTCGGTACGGCTAATGAAAAACTGTTTTTT. The gene calls are TRBV6-1 and TRBJ1-4; possible D gene TRBD1, 6 bases. The germline V gene encodes CDR1 MNHNS and CDR2 SASEGT. The CDR3 has 20 amino acids. The V end was cut by 1 base, the J end by 3 bases, with 24 bases between.

V is TRBV27 and J is TRBJ1-5; no clear D. From germline, CDR1 is MNHEY and CDR2 SMNVEV (reference sequence). V was trimmed by 0 bases and J by 9 bases, leaving 12 bases between them. This CDR3 spans 14 amino acids. The CDR3 coding sequence is TGTGCCAGCAGTTTATCGTCGCTAGGAACGCCCCAGCATTTT. Amino acid sequence: CASSLSSLGTPQHF.

This clone came up once. The CDR3 bases are TGTGCCAGCAGCTTAGCCACCGTCGGGGTCAATGAGCAGTTCTTC. Encoded protein: CASSLATVGVNEQFF. V usage is TRBV7-3 and J usage is TRBJ2-1; perhaps TRBD2 as D (5 bases). The germline V and J ends were trimmed by 2 bases and 6 bases, with 14 bases remaining between them. Germline CDR1 reads SGHTA; CDR2 reads FQGTGA. CDR3 size: 15 residues. The variable domain in full, completed from reference TRBV7-3 and TRBJ2-1, reads GAGVSQTPSNKVTEKGKYVELRCDPISGHTALYWYRQSLGQGPEFLIYFQGTGAADDSGLPNDRFFAVRPEGSVSTLKIQRTERGDSAVYLCASSLATVGVNEQFFGPGTRLTVL.

The chain couples TRBV7-2 to TRBJ2-1, with a weak D call TRBD1 (7 bases). Germline values: CDR1 SGHTA, CDR2 FQGNSA. V was shortened by 2 bases and J by 6 bases, with 17 bases between the two germline ends. This CDR3 region has 16 residues. CDR3 nucleotides: TGTGCCAGCAGCTTACTGACCCGACAGGGAGGCAATGAGCAGTTCTTC. It encodes CASSLLTRQGGNEQFF.

This chain connects TRBV19 to TRBJ2-7, with a possible D match to TRBD1 (6 bases). From germline, CDR1 is LNHDA and CDR2 SQIVND (reference sequence). The length of the CDR3 is 14 residues. V was clipped by 3 bases and J by 4 bases, with 13 bases between them. This chain's CDR3 is CASSISGVNYEQYF. In DNA, the CDR3 is TGTGCCAGTAGTATTTCAGGGGTCAATTACGAGCAGTACTTC. The full variable domain, with the rest looked up from reference TRBV19 and TRBJ2-7, is DGGITQSPKYLFRKEGQNVTLSCEQNLNHDAMYWYRQDPGQGLRLIYYSQIVNDFQKGDIAEGYSVSREKKESFPLTVTSAQKNPTAFYLCASSISGVNYEQYFGPGTRLTVT.

The chain joins TRBV19 to TRBJ2-7; D remains ambiguous. Per the germline V gene, CDR1 is LNHDA and CDR2 is SQIVND (reference sequence). Trimming left V 9 bases short and J 0 bases short, with 15 bases between. This CDR3 comprises 14 residues. The CDR3 DNA reads as TGTGCCAGCTCGGTCGCCGGGTACTCCTACGAGCAGTACTTC. Encoded protein: CASSVAGYSYEQYF. Full variable domain (remainder filled in from reference TRBV19 and TRBJ2-7): DGGITQSPKYLFRKEGQNVTLSCEQNLNHDAMYWYRQDPGQGLRLIYYSQIVNDFQKGDIAEGYSVSREKKESFPLTVTSAQKNPTAFYLCASSVAGYSYEQYFGPGTRLTVT.

V usage is TRBV30 and J usage is TRBJ1-2; 8 bases match TRBD1. Trimming took 3 bases from V and 2 from J; bases not matched to a gene: 14. The germline V gene encodes CDR1 GTSNPN and CDR2 SVGIG (reference sequence). This CDR3 is built from 17 residues. CDR3 coding DNA: TGTGCCTGGAGGGTTCTTCGACAGGGGATGAGAAACTATGGCTACACCTTC. It translates to CAWRVLRQGMRNYGYTF. The full variable domain, completed using reference TRBV30 and TRBJ1-2, is SQTIHQWPATLVQPVGSPLSLECTVEGTSNPNLYWYRQAAGRGLQLLFYSVGIGQISSEVPQNLSASRPQDRQFILSSKKLLLSDSGFYLCAWRVLRQGMRNYGYTFGSGTRLTVV.

CDR3 region: CASSLGAGGYTF. As DNA, the CDR3 is TGTGCCAGCAGCTTAGGGGCCGGTGGCTACACCTTC. The chain carries TRBV11-2 and TRBJ1-2; D gene unclear. Germline CDR1 reads SGHAT; CDR2 reads FQNNGV. V was trimmed by 1 base and J by 7 bases, leaving 7 bases between them. This CDR3 has 12 amino acids.

The rearrangement links TRBV9 to TRBJ2-1, with TRBD2 identical over 10 bases. CDR1 SGDLS and CDR2 YYNGEE come from the germline V gene. Trimming took 5 bases from V and 7 from J; bases not matched to a gene: 12. The CDR3 loop spans 16 amino acids. The CDR3 DNA follows: TGTGCCAGCAGTCCTCAAGCGGGGGGGCCCAAGAATGAGCAGTTCTTC. It translates to CASSPQAGGPKNEQFF.

This clone has just one count. The J gene is TRBJ1-2, the V gene TRBV16; D remains ambiguous. Trimming removed 0 bases at V and 1 base at J, with 6 bases between. The CDR3 loop spans 14 amino acids. In germline, CDR1 is KGHSY, CDR2 FQNENV. The DNA for the CDR3 is TGTGCCAGCAGCCAATCCAACAATAACTATGGCTACACCTTC. The encoded protein is CASSQSNNNYGYTF.

This chain connects TRBV28 to TRBJ1-5; D might be TRBD1 (5 bases). The CDR3 is made up of 14 amino acids. Trimming stripped 1 base from V and 3 bases from J, with 7 bases between. Germline lookup yields CDR1 MDHEN and CDR2 SYDVKM. Here the CDR3 DNA reads TGTGCCAGCAGTTTATCAGGGATCAATCAGCCCCAGCATTTT. Translated, it gives CASSLSGINQPQHF.

This clone was counted only a few times. The rearrangement uses TRBV29-1 and TRBJ2-7; TRBD2 might be the D (6 bases). The germline V gene encodes CDR1 SQVTM and CDR2 ANQGSEA. Trimming shortened V by 6 bases and J by 3 bases, and 18 bases separated the two germline ends. The CDR3 is 14 amino acids. The CDR3: CSVVGIAGGYEQYF. The DNA of the CDR3 is TGCAGCGTCGTCGGGATAGCCGGGGGCTACGAGCAGTACTTC.

The V gene is TRBV13, the J gene TRBJ2-7; D is perhaps TRBD1 (6 bases). Trimming left V 1 base short and J 2 bases short, with 6 bases between. Germline V gene data show CDR1 as PRHDT and CDR2 as FYEKMQ (reference sequence). CDR3 length: 13 amino acids. CDR3 nucleotide sequence: TGTGCCAGCAGCTTAGAGGGGGCCTACGAGCAGTACTTC. Protein: CASSLEGAYEQYF.

The chain carries TRBV21-1 and TRBJ2-7; the listed D gene, TRBD1, was not tested against the DNA. TRBV21-1 is listed as a pseudogene. This CDR3 has 18 residues. The CDR3 spells CASSSRDLPGQGSYEQYF. CDR3 sequence (DNA): TGTGCCAGCAGCTCTCGCGATCTTCCGGGACAGGGTTCCTACGAGCAGTACTTC.

This clone was counted a single time. The chain combines TRBV29-1 with TRBJ2-2; no reliable D call. Germline V gene data show CDR1 as SQVTM and CDR2 as ANQGSEA. The germline V and J ends were trimmed by 3 bases and 3 bases, with 8 bases remaining between them. There are 13 residues in the CDR3. The CDR3 coding sequence is TGCAGCGTTGAGTTTCGGGACACCGGGGAGCTGTTTTTT. Translating gives CSVEFRDTGELFF.

This clone was recorded only once. J is TRBJ1-5 and V is TRBV4-1, with 8 bases lining up with TRBD1. Germline trimming cut 3 bases from V and 6 bases from J; bases unmatched to any gene: 13. This CDR3 has 17 amino acids. CDR1 is MGHRA and CDR2 is YSYEKL in the germline V gene. The chain's CDR3 is CASSQDPTGTGVQPQHF. The CDR3 coding sequence is TGCGCCAGCAGCCAGGACCCCACCGGGACAGGAGTTCAGCCCCAGCATTTT.

The chain links TRBV5-4 to TRBJ2-2; TRBD1 matches at 7 bases. Trimming took 0 bases from V and 1 from J; bases not matched to a gene: 0. The CDR3 runs to 15 residues. Germline V lookup: CDR1 SGHNT, CDR2 YYREEE (reference sequence). The CDR3 nucleotides read TGTGCCAGCAGCTTGGGGACAGGGAACACCGGGGAGCTGTTTTTT. This sequence encodes CASSLGTGNTGELFF. Supplemented by reference TRBV5-4 and TRBJ2-2, the full variable domain reads ETGVTQSPTHLIKTRGQQVTLRCSSQSGHNTVSWYQQALGQGPQFIFQYYREEENGRGNFPPRFSGLQFPNYSSELNVNALELDDSALYLCASSLGTGNTGELFFGEGSRLTVL.

The rearrangement uses TRBV9 and TRBJ1-6, with 7 bases identical to TRBD1. This CDR3 has 18 amino acids. V dropped 3 bases and J dropped 1; count of bases not matched to a gene: 10. Germline CDR1 and CDR2: SGDLS and YYNGEE. CDR3 loop: CASSGNEGAGSYNSPLHF. For the CDR3, the DNA is TGTGCCAGCAGCGGTAATGAGGGGGCGGGGTCCTATAATTCACCCCTCCACTTT.

This chain uses TRBV9 with TRBJ2-1; 7 nucleotides line up with TRBD1. The CDR3 is 13 residues long. The germline gives CDR1 SGDLS, CDR2 YYNGEE. The ends lost 3 bases at V and 8 bases at J; junction bases unmatched: 5. The CDR3 DNA reads as TGTGCCAGCAGCGATCCACAGGGGTATGAGCAGTTCTTC. Encoded protein: CASSDPQGYEQFF.

The chain employs TRBV4-1 and TRBJ2-1, with D possibly TRBD2 on 6 matching bases. Germline V gives CDR1 MGHRA, CDR2 YSYEKL. The V and J ends lost 4 bases and 2 bases respectively, with 18 bases between them. The CDR3 covers 17 residues. The CDR3 DNA reads as TGCGCCAGCAGCCCGCTAATAGCCGGGACTGCCTACAATGAGCAGTTCTTC. Protein product: CASSPLIAGTAYNEQFF.